This T cell receptor beta chain was retrieved from a study of memory CD4+ T cells and cytomegalovirus serostatus. Study findings and constraints: Of under 200 reported CMV TCRbeta sequences, about 70 were found in memory CD4+ repertoires.

The sort gate was single viable CD3+CD4+CD8-CD45RO+ cells for memory CD4+ T cells. Clones were read by immunoSEQ multiplex PCR, and TCRdb kept only the in-frame ones, dropping some. The table has roughly 86,000 clones, 80% seen once. Worth noting for this clone: Its specificity is not known.

Trimming removed 1 base from V and 4 bases from J, with 10 bases in between. The CDR3 contains 14 residues. Per the germline V gene, CDR1 is SEHNR and CDR2 is FQNEAQ (reference sequence). The chain couples TRBV7-9 to TRBJ1-1; the D is unclear. The TCR sequence derives from an adult in good health and CMV-seropositive. Material: memory CD4+ T cells from blood. This chain's CDR3 is CASSLGGPSTEAFF. The CDR3 coding sequence is TGTGCCAGCAGCTTAGGTGGGCCGAGCACTGAAGCTTTCTTT.